Listed below are T cell receptor beta chains from one sample, sequenced in a study of PD-L1 blockade in urothelial cancer. TCRdb's copy holds only in-frame clones and misses some; the assay was immunoSEQ multiplex PCR. In the table there are approximately 80,000 clones, 82% of which are singletons. Source: PBMCs, taken around atezolizumab (anti-PD-L1) treatment. The receptors were sampled from a man in his 70s with urothelial cancer. Each CDR3 is given with its conserved first and last residue. The order of the fields is clone size, D gene, J gene, V gene, CDR3 protein, CDR3 DNA. A D gene is named only where the DNA matches it firmly. Clone size appears in some rows only: once, few, many, or a class for an expanded clone.

. TRBD2 TRBJ2-2 TRBV7-8 CASRQGTSGRAGELFF TGTGCCAGCAGACAAGGGACTAGCGGGAGGGCCGGGGAGCTGTTTTTT
. . TRBJ2-7 TRBV7-9 CASRTGRYEQYF TGTGCCAGCAGAACCGGGAGATACGAGCAGTACTTC
once . TRBJ1-6 TRBV27 CASSLIQYNSPLHF TGTGCCAGCAGTTTAATACAATATAATTCACCCCTCCACTTT
. . TRBJ2-3 TRBV2 CASSEDTGFTQYF TGTGCCAGCAGTGAAGACACAGGGTTTACGCAGTATTTT
. TRBD1 TRBJ1-1 TRBV5-1 CASNRGENTEAFF TGCGCCAGCAACAGGGGGGAGAACACTGAAGCTTTCTTT
. . TRBJ1-5 TRBV18 CASSPGGPSNQPQHF TGTGCCAGCTCCCCGGGAGGGCCTAGCAATCAGCCCCAGCATTTT
once TRBD2 TRBJ2-1 TRBV11-3 CASSLRTSGSNEQFF TGTGCCAGCAGCTTAAGGACTAGCGGGAGTAATGAGCAGTTCTTC
. . TRBJ1-1 TRBV6-1 CASSEIGWGNGVNTEAFF TGTGCCAGCAGTGAGATCGGTTGGGGTAACGGGGTGAACACTGAAGCTTTCTTT
. . TRBJ1-1 TRBV13 CASSFLGRGKTEAFF TGTGCCAGCAGCTTCCTGGGACGGGGGAAGACTGAAGCTTTCTTT
once . TRBJ2-1 TRBV19 CASSPTHSALVSYNEQFF TGTGCCAGTAGTCCAACCCACTCAGCGCTCGTCTCCTACAATGAGCAGTTCTTC
. TRBD1 TRBJ2-7 TRBV7-9 CASSSPGQGVYEQYF TGTGCCAGCAGCTCACCGGGACAGGGGGTCTACGAGCAGTACTTC
. . TRBJ1-2 TRBV7-9 CASSLENRGISGYTF TGTGCCAGCAGCTTAGAAAATAGAGGGATCTCGGGCTACACCTTC
. . TRBJ2-7 TRBV23-1 CASSQAAGNRYEQYF TGCGCCAGCAGTCAAGCCGCAGGGAACAGGTACGAGCAGTACTTC
once . TRBJ2-1 TRBV11-3 CASTLGGEAGEEQFF TGTGCCAGCACCCTGGGGGGAGAGGCTGGCGAGGAGCAGTTCTTC
once . TRBJ2-7 TRBV27 CASSRNPGYEQYF TGTGCCAGCAGCCGTAATCCGGGATACGAGCAGTACTTC
. . TRBJ2-1 TRBV19 CASSLRGVNEQFF TGTGCCAGTAGTCTCAGGGGGGTCAATGAGCAGTTCTTC
. TRBD2 TRBJ2-1 TRBV6-4 CASSDSGRGSYNEQFF TGTGCCAGCAGTGACTCTGGGCGGGGGTCCTACAATGAGCAGTTCTTC
few . TRBJ2-7 TRBV25-1 CASSESAIFGEQYF TGTGCCAGCAGTGAATCTGCTATCTTTGGCGAGCAGTACTTC
once . TRBJ1-1 TRBV21-1 CASSKRSIRGATEAFF TGTGCCAGCAGCAAACGTTCCATCCGGGGAGCCACTGAAGCTTTCTTT
few . TRBJ1-1 TRBV5-6 CASSFLAGENTEAFF TGTGCCAGCAGCTTCTTGGCAGGTGAGAACACTGAAGCTTTCTTT
. TRBD1 TRBJ1-4 TRBV6-1 CASRTGTNEKLFF TGTGCCAGCCGGACAGGGACTAATGAAAAACTGTTTTTT
. TRBD1 TRBJ1-2 TRBV7-9 CASTPGQGETYGYTF TGTGCCAGCACCCCGGGACAGGGGGAGACGTATGGCTACACCTTC
. . TRBJ2-5 TRBV15 CATSSPGSDQETQYF TGTGCCACCAGCAGCCCCGGTAGCGACCAAGAGACCCAGTACTTC
. TRBD2 TRBJ2-3 TRBV7-9 CASGPTSGDLISQYF TGTGCCAGCGGACCGACTAGCGGGGACCTTATCTCGCAGTATTTT
few . TRBJ2-3 TRBV2 CASRVAGSDTQYF TGTGCCAGCAGGGTGGCGGGATCAGATACGCAGTATTTT
. TRBD1 TRBJ2-7 TRBV10-3 CAIRQGDLEEQYF TGTGCCATCAGGCAGGGGGACCTCGAAGAGCAGTACTTC
. TRBD2 TRBJ2-5 TRBV6-1 CASSSRTSGGETQYF TGTGCCAGCAGTTCCCGGACTAGCGGGGGAGAGACCCAGTACTTC
. TRBD1 TRBJ1-5 TRBV2 CASNFEGQGDQPQHF TGTGCCAGCAATTTTGAGGGACAGGGGGATCAGCCCCAGCATTTT
. . TRBJ1-1 TRBV9 CASSASGHRNTEAFF TGTGCCAGCAGCGCTTCGGGACACCGGAACACTGAAGCTTTCTTT
. . TRBJ2-7 TRBV19 CASSIQGKDGSYEQYF TGTGCCAGTAGTATACAGGGTAAGGACGGCTCCTACGAGCAGTACTTC
. . TRBJ2-3 TRBV10-1 CASSGRVVSRTDTQYF TGCGCCAGCAGTGGCCGGGTGGTCTCGCGGACAGATACGCAGTATTTT
. . TRBJ1-2 TRBV5-1 CASSLDRANYGYTF TGCGCCAGCAGCTTGGACAGGGCTAACTATGGCTACACCTTC
. . TRBJ1-3 TRBV21-1 CASSKEELAAGNTIYF TGTGCCAGCAGCAAAGAGGAGCTGGCGGCTGGAAACACCATATATTTT
. . TRBJ2-3 TRBV6-1 CASSAGPITDTQYF TGTGCCAGCAGTGCTGGGCCTATCACAGATACGCAGTATTTT
few . TRBJ2-7 TRBV11-1 CASSLASGETYEQYF TGTGCCAGCAGCTTAGCTAGCGGAGAGACCTACGAGCAGTACTTC
. TRBD2 TRBJ2-7 TRBV5-4 CASEVAGVSEQYF TGTGCCTCTGAGGTAGCGGGAGTTTCTGAGCAGTACTTC
. TRBD1 TRBJ1-1 TRBV10-3 CAISEPGQGRFLEAFF TGTGCCATCAGTGAACCGGGACAGGGGCGTTTTTTGGAAGCTTTCTTT
. . TRBJ1-1 TRBV4-2 CASSQGGHQNTEAFF TGTGCCAGCAGCCAAGGGGGACACCAGAACACTGAAGCTTTCTTT
once TRBD2 TRBJ2-7 TRBV6-5 CASSAGRGGQNEQYF TGTGCCAGCAGCGCGGGGCGGGGGGGCCAGAACGAGCAGTACTTC
. . TRBJ2-7 TRBV11-1 CASSLGHRRSYEQYF TGTGCCAGCAGCTTGGGCCACCGAAGAAGCTACGAGCAGTACTTC
. . TRBJ1-6 TRBV4-1 CASSQVSSSYNSPLHF TGCGCCAGCAGCCAAGTCTCTAGCTCCTATAATTCACCCCTCCACTTT
. TRBD1 TRBJ2-2 TRBV2 CASSEQAGGTGELFF TGTGCCAGCAGTGAGCAGGCAGGGGGCACCGGGGAGCTGTTTTTT
. . TRBJ1-5 TRBV21-1 CASNGRGYSNQPQHF TGTGCCAGCAATGGCAGAGGTTATAGCAATCAGCCCCAGCATTTT
. TRBD1 TRBJ1-2 TRBV6-5 CASSPWAGGGYTF TGTGCCAGCAGTCCCTGGGCAGGGGGTGGCTACACCTTC
. . TRBJ2-7 TRBV5-1 CASSSSYEQYF TGCGCCAGCAGCTCATCCTACGAGCAGTACTTC
. . TRBJ2-3 TRBV27 CASRRSPRGDTQYF TGTGCCAGCCGACGATCCCCGCGGGGAGATACGCAGTATTTT
. . TRBJ1-1 TRBV19 CASSILGGGTEAFF TGTGCCAGTAGTATTTTGGGGGGAGGAACTGAAGCTTTCTTT